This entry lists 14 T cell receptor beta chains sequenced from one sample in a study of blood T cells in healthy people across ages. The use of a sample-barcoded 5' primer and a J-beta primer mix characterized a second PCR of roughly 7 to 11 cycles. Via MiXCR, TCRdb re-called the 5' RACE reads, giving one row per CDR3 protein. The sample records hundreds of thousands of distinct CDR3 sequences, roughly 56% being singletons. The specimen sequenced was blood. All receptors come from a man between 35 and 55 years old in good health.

In DNA form, the CDR3 reads TGTGCCAGCTCCAATCCAGCGAGGAACACTGAAGCTTTCTTT. This sequence encodes CASSNPARNTEAFF. The J gene is TRBJ1-1, the V gene TRBV28; no clear D. The V gene's germline CDR1 is MDHEN and CDR2 SYDVKM. The CDR3 extends over 14 amino acids. V was trimmed by 8 bases and J by 1 base, leaving 14 bases between them.

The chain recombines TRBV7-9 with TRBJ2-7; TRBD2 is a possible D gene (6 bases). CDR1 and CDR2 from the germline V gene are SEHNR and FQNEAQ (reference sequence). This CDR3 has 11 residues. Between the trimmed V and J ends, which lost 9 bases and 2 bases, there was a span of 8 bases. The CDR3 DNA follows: TGTGCCAGTAGGAGGGCCTACGAGCAGTACTTC. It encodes CASRRAYEQYF.

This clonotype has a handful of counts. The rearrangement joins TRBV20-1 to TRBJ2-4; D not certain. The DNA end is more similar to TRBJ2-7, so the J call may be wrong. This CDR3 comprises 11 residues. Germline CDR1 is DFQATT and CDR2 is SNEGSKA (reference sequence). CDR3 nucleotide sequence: TGCAGTGCTTTACTACGCTACGAGCAGTACTTC. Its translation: CSALLRYEQYF.

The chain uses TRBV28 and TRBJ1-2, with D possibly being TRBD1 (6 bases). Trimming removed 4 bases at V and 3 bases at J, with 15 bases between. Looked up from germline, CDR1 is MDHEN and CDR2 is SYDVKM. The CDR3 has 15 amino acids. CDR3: CASSYYSGQDYGYTF. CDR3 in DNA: TGTGCCAGCAGTTACTACTCGGGACAAGACTATGGCTACACCTTC.

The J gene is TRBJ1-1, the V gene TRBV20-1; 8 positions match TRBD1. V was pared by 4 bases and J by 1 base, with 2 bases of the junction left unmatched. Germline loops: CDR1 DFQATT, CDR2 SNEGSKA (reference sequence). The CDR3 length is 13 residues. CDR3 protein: CSAMTGANTEAFF. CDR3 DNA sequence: TGCAGTGCTATGACAGGGGCGAACACTGAAGCTTTCTTT.

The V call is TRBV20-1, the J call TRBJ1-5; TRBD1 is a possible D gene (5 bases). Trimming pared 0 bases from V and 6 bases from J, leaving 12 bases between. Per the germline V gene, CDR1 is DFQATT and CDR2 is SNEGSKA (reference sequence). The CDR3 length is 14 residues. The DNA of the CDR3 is TGCAGTGCTAGAGAGGGGGAAGCCATTCAGCCCCAGCATTTT. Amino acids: CSAREGEAIQPQHF.

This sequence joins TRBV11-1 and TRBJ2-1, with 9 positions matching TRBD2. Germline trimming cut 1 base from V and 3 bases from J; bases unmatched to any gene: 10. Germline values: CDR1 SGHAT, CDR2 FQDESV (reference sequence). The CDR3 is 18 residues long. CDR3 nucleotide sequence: TGTGCCAGCAGCTTAGGCCCCCGAAGTAGCGGGAGCTACAATGAGCAGTTCTTC. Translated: CASSLGPRSSGSYNEQFF.

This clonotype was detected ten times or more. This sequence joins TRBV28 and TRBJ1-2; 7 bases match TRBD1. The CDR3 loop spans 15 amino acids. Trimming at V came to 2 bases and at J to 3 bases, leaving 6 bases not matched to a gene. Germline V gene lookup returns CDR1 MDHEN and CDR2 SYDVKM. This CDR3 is CASSLEGAHYYGYTF. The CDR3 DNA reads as TGTGCCAGCAGTTTAGAGGGGGCCCACTACTATGGCTACACCTTC.

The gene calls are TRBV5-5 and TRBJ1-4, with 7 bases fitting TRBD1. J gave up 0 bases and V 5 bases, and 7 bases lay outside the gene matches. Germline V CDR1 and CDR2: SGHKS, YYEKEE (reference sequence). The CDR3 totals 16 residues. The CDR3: CASRPQGRATNEKLFF. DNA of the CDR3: TGTGCCAGCAGACCACAGGGGCGGGCAACTAATGAAAAACTGTTTTTT.

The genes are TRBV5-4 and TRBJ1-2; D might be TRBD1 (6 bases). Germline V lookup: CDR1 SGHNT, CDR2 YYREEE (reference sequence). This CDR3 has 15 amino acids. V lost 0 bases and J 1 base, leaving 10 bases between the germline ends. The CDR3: CASSLVDRINYGYTF. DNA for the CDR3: TGTGCCAGCAGCTTGGTAGACAGGATTAACTATGGCTACACCTTC.

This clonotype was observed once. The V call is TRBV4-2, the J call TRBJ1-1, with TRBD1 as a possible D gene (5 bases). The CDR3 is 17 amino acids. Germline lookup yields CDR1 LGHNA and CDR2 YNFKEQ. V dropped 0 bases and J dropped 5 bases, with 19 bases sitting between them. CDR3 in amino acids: CASSQDLAGGTGTEAFF. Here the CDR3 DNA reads TGTGCCAGCAGCCAAGATTTGGCCGGCGGGACGGGGACTGAAGCTTTCTTT.

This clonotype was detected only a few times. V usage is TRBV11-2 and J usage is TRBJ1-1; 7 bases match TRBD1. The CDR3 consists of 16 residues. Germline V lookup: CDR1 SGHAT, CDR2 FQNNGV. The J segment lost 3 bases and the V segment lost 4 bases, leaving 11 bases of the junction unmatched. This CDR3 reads CASSSNRGGGHTEAFF. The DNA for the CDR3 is TGTGCCAGCAGCTCTAACAGGGGAGGGGGGCACACTGAAGCTTTCTTT.

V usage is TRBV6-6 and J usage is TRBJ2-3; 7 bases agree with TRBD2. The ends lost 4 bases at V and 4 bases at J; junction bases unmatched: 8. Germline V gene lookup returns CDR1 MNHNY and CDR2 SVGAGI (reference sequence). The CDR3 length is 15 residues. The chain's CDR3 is CASSWSAGVADTQYF. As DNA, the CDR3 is TGTGCCAGCAGTTGGTCGGCGGGGGTGGCAGATACGCAGTATTTT.

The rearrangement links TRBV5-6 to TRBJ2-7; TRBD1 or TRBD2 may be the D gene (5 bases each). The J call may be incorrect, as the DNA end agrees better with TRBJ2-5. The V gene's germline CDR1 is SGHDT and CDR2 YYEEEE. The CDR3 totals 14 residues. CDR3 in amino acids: CASGPLGTEKTQYF. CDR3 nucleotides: TGTGCCAGCGGCCCCCTTGGGACGGAAAAGACCCAGTACTTC.